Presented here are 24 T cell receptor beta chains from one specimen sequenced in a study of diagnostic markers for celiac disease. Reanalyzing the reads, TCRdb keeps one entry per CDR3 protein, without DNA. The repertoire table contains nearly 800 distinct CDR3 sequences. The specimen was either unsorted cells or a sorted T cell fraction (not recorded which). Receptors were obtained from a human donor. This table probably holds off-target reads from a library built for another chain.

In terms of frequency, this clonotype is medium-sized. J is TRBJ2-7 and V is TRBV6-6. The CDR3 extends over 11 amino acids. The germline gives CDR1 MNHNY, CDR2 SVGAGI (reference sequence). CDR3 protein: CASSYRYEQYF.

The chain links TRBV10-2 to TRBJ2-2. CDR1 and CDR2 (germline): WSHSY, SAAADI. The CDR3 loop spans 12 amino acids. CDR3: CASSMTFGELFF.

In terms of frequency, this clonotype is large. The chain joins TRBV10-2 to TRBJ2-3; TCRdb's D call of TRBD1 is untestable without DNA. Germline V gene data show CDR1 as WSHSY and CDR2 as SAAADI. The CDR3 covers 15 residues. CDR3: CASIPSGVWTDTQYF.

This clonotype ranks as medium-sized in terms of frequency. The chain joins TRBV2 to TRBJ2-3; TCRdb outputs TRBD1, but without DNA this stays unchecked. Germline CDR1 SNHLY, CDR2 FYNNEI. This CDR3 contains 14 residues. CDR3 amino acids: CARERGQITDTQYF.

CDR3 loop: CSARGLAGGSGGELFF. This chain connects TRBV20-1 to TRBJ2-2; the TCRdb D gene call, TRBD2, has no DNA to confirm it. The CDR3 sequence is 16 residues long. CDR1 is DFQATT and CDR2 is SNEGSKA in the germline V gene (reference sequence).

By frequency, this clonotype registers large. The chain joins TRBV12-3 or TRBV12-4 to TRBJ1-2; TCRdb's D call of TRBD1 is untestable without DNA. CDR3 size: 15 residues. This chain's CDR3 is CASSYFLQGSDGYTF.

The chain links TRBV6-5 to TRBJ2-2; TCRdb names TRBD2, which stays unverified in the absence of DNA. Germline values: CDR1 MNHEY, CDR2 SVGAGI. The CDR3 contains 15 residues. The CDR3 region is CASSSHKGGTGELFF.

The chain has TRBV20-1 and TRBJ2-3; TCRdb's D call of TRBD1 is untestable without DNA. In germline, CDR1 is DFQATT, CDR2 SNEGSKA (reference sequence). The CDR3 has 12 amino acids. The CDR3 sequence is CSAPTGGDTQYF.

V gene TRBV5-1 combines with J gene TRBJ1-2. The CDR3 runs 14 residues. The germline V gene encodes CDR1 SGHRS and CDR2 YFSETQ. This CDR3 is CASALWAANYGYTF.

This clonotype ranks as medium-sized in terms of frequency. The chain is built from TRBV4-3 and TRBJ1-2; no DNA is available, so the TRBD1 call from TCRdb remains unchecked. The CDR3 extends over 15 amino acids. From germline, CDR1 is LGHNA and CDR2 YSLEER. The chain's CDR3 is CASSQDNDRRYGYTF.

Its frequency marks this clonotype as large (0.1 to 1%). This CDR3 is CASSLRGGYTF. V and J are TRBV12-3 or TRBV12-4 and TRBJ1-2; checking the TCRdb D call of TRBD1 is not possible without DNA. This CDR3 is built from 11 residues.

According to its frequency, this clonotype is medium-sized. The CDR3 here is CASSLSTGGYYGYTF. This rearrangement joins TRBV9 to TRBJ1-2. The CDR3 runs 15 residues. Per the germline V gene, CDR1 is SGDLS and CDR2 is YYNGEE.

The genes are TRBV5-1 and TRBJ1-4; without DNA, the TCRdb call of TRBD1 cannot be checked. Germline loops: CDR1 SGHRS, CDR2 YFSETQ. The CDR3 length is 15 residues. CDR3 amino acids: CASSEWDRKNEKLFF.

The CDR3 here is CASSPTALNTEAFF. This chain connects TRBV18 to TRBJ1-1; absent DNA, TCRdb's TRBD1 call cannot be checked. The CDR3 runs 14 residues. Germline assignment: CDR1 KGHSH and CDR2 LQKENI. The full variable domain, with the rest looked up from reference TRBV18 and TRBJ1-1, is NAGVMQNPRHLVRRRGQEARLRCSPMKGHSHVYWYRQLPEEGLKFMVYLQKENIIDESGMPKERFSAEFPKEGPSILRIQQVVRGDSAAYFCASSPTALNTEAFFGQGTRLTVV.

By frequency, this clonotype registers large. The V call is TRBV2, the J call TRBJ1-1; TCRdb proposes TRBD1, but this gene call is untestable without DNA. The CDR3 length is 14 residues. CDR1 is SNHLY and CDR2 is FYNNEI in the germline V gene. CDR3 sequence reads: CASSERGPGTEAFF. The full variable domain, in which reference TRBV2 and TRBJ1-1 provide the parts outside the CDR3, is EPEVTQTPSHQVTQMGQEVILRCVPISNHLYFYWYRQILGQKVEFLVSFYNNEISEKSEIFDDQFSVERPDGSNFTLKIRSTKLEDSAMYFCASSERGPGTEAFFGQGTRLTVV.

CDR3 region: CASSLGATGTNEQYF. The V gene is TRBV5-1, the J gene TRBJ2-7; TCRdb's D gene call, TRBD2, goes unchecked for lack of DNA. CDR3 length: 15 amino acids. Germline V gives CDR1 SGHRS, CDR2 YFSETQ.

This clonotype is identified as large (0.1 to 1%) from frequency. The CDR3 loop reads CASSPTLLLSRRDYGYTF. The chain couples TRBV6-5 to TRBJ1-2. Germline assignment: CDR1 MNHEY and CDR2 SVGAGI. CDR3 length: 18 amino acids.

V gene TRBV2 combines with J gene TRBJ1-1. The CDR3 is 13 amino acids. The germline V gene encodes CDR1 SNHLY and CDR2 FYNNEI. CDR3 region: CASRLGVETEAFF.

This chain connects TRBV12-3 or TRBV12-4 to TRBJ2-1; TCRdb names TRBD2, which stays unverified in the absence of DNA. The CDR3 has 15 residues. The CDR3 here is CASKEGLSSYNEQFF.

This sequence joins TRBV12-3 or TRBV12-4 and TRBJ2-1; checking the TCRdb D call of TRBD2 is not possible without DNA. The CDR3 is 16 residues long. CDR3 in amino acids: CASRGGGTSEIDEQFF.

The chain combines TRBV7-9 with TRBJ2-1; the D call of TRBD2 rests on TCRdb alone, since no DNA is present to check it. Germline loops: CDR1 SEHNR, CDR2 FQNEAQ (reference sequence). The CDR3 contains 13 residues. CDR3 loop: CASSSDMEGEQFF.

The CDR3 loop is CASSLSGGLSYEQYF. V is TRBV7-9 and J is TRBJ2-7; TCRdb reports TRBD1, a call that lacks DNA to check it against. This CDR3 is 15 amino acids long. Per germline, CDR1 SEHNR and CDR2 FQNEAQ (reference sequence).

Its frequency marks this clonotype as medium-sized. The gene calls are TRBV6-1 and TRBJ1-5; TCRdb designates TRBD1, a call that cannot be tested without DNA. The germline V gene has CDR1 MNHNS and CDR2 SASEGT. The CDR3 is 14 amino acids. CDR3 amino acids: CASTEQGQGQPQHF.

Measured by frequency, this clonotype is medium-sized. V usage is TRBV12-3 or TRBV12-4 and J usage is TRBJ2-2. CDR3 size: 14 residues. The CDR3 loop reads CASSARLNTGELFF.